Included here is one T cell receptor (beta chain) sequence, with context. Antigen: not known. Some clones are missing from TCRdb's copy, which holds only in-frame ones; the method was immunoSEQ multiplex PCR. The table has around 100,000 clones, 85% to 90% seen once; the top ten hold approximately 0.16%. These data belong to a study of OX40 agonist ivuxolimab in advanced cancers. Overall study: Ivuxolimab, an antibody that agonizes OX40 (CD134), was administered to the patients. Partial responses were seen in three patients, one with hepatocellular carcinoma and two with cutaneous melanoma. General study findings and limits: At doses 0.1 to 3.0 mg/kg, CD4+ and CD8+ clones expanded. On average, a greater number of expanded clones characterised CD8+ T cells relative to CD4+.

The germline V and J ends were trimmed by 0 bases and 0 bases, with 11 bases remaining between them. The CDR3 totals 16 residues. The germline V gene has CDR1 SGHRS and CDR2 YFSETQ. This specimen was CD4+ or CD8+ T cells sorted from blood, taken in a trial of the OX40 agonist ivuxolimab. The TCR comes from an adult with an advanced solid tumor such as melanoma, head and neck, liver or kidney cancer. The chain has TRBV5-1 and TRBJ2-3; either TRBD1 or TRBD2 may fit D (5 bases each). The DNA of the CDR3 is TGCGCCAGCAGCTTGGTTGGGACGACAAGCACAGATACGCAGTATTTT. This sequence encodes CASSLVGTTSTDTQYF.